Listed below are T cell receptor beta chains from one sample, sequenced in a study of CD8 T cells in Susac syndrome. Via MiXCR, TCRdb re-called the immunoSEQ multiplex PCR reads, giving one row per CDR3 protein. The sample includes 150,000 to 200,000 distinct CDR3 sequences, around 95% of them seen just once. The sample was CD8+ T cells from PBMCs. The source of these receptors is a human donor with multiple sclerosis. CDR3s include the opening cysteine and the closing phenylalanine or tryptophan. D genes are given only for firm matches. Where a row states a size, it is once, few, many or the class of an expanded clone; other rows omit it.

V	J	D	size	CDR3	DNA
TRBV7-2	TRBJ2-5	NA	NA	CASSLLGTPDGTQYF	TGTGCCAGCAGCCTCCTCGGGACCCCGGATGGGACCCAGTACTTC
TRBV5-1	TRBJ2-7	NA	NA	CASSWGAGHTTYEQYF	TGCGCCAGCAGCTGGGGGGCAGGCCATACAACCTACGAGCAGTACTTC
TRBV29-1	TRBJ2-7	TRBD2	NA	CSVAGAGSSYEQYF	TGCAGCGTTGCCGGAGCGGGGAGCTCCTACGAGCAGTACTTC
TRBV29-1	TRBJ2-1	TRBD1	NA	CSVSGTGLNEQFF	TGCAGCGTGTCCGGGACAGGCCTCAATGAGCAGTTCTTC
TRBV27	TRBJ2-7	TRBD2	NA	CASSWEGSGEQYF	TGTGCCAGCTCTTGGGAGGGATCTGGCGAGCAGTACTTC
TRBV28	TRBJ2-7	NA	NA	CASSPRGNVFNEQYF	TGTGCCAGCAGTCCACGAGGGAACGTTTTCAACGAGCAGTACTTC
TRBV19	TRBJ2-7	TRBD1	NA	CASSVGQHYEQYF	TGTGCCAGTAGTGTGGGACAGCACTACGAGCAGTACTTC
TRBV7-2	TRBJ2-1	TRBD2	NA	CASSLERAGLYSNEQFF	TGTGCCAGCAGCTTGGAGAGAGCGGGATTATATAGCAATGAGCAGTTCTTC
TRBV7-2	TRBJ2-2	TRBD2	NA	CASSLAREVVGELFF	TGTGCCAGCAGCTTAGCGCGGGAGGTTGTCGGGGAGCTGTTTTTT
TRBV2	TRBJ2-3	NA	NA	CASSVRAQPDTQYF	TGTGCCAGCAGTGTCCGGGCCCAACCGGATACGCAGTATTTT
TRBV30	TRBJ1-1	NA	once	CAWIGADRMNTEAFF	TGTGCCTGGATCGGGGCCGATCGAATGAACACTGAAGCTTTCTTT
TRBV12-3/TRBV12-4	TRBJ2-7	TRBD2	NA	CASSDASGVTYEQYF	TGTGCCAGCAGTGATGCTAGCGGGGTAACCTACGAGCAGTACTTC
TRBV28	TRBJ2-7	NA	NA	CASSLRALPIIEQYF	TGTGCCAGCAGTTTAAGGGCGCTACCCATTATCGAGCAGTACTTC
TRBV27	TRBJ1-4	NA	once	CASSPSNGVEKLFF	TGTGCCAGCAGTCCCTCGAATGGTGTCGAAAAACTGTTTTTT
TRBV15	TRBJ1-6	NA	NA	CATGEQYNSPLHF	TGTGCCACCGGGGAACAGTATAATTCACCCCTCCACTTT
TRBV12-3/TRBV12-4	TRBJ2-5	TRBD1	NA	CASSSGQGRGETQYF	TGTGCCAGCAGTTCCGGACAGGGAAGAGGAGAGACCCAGTACTTC
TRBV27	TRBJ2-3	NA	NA	CASSLGGLADTQYF	TGTGCCAGCAGTTTAGGCGGATTGGCAGATACGCAGTATTTT
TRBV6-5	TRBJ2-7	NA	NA	CASSMDEDRAYEQYF	TGTGCCAGCAGCATGGACGAAGACAGAGCCTACGAGCAGTACTTC
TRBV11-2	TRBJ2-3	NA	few	CASSLVGADTQYF	TGTGCCAGCAGCTTAGTCGGCGCAGATACGCAGTATTTT